Below are 24 T cell receptor beta chains sequenced from a single sample in a study of T-cell memory formation after mild COVID-19. One entry per CDR3 protein results from TCRdb running MiXCR on the 5' RACE reads. The table shows approximately 490,000 distinct CDR3 sequences, with around 21% occurring only once. The sample taken for sequencing was PBMCs or a T cell subset sorted from them (not recorded which). The receptors stem from an adult woman who had mild COVID-19 (a few samples of this study predate the infection). Cell type and time point are not known.

This clonotype was seen a few times. At one end the junction does not follow the germline gene, possibly because of a read error. The chain couples TRBV2 to TRBJ2-1; D ambiguous. The CDR3 runs 15 residues. Germline V gene lookup returns CDR1 SNHLY and CDR2 FYNNEI. This CDR3 is CASSEVRYSYNEQFF. CDR3 coding DNA: TGTGCCAGCAGTGAAGTCAGATATTCCTATAATGAGCAGTTCTTC.

The chain recombines TRBV25-1 with TRBJ1-1, with TRBD1 identical over 8 bases. The CDR3 consists of 14 residues. V gave up 6 bases and J gave up 4 bases; unmatched junction bases: 7. In germline, CDR1 is MGHDK, CDR2 SYGVNS. CDR3 bases: TGTGCCAGCAGGGACAGGGTTATGAGCACTGAAGCTTTCTTT. Protein: CASRDRVMSTEAFF. The full variable domain, completed using reference TRBV25-1 and TRBJ1-1, is EADIYQTPRYLVIGTGKKITLECSQTMGHDKMYWYQQDPGMELHLIHYSYGVNSTEKGDLSSESTVSRIRTEHFPLTLESARPSHTSQYLCASRDRVMSTEAFFGQGTRLTVV.

Only a few counts were recorded for this clonotype. The CDR3 sequence: CASSEAAPSSYNEQFF. CDR3 DNA sequence: TGTGCCAGCAGTGAAGCTGCCCCGAGCTCCTACAATGAGCAGTTCTTC. The chain uses TRBV6-1 and TRBJ2-1; no definite D call. The germline V gene has CDR1 MNHNS and CDR2 SASEGT. This CDR3 region has 16 residues. Deletions cut 0 bases from V and 0 bases from J, with 9 bases between.

This clonotype was seen many times. The chain links TRBV7-2 to TRBJ2-1; D call uncertain. Germline CDR1 SGHTA, CDR2 FQGNSA. The length of the CDR3 is 13 residues. V lost 2 bases and J 6 bases, leaving 8 bases between the germline ends. CDR3 sequence: CASSLPLANEQFF. CDR3 DNA: TGTGCCAGCAGCTTACCCCTCGCCAATGAGCAGTTCTTC.

This clonotype was recorded a few times. This sequence joins TRBV5-1 and TRBJ2-7; 13 nucleotides agree with TRBD2. This CDR3 has 14 amino acids. Unmatched junction bases numbered 4, after V lost 5 bases and J lost 5 bases. CDR1 is SGHRS, CDR2 YFSETQ, per germline. The CDR3 coding sequence is TGCGCCAGCAGGTGGACTAGCGGGAGCAACGAGCAGTACTTC. This gives the protein CASRWTSGSNEQYF.

V and J are TRBV6-2 or TRBV6-3 and TRBJ2-4, with unresolved D. Germline V gene lookup returns CDR1 MNHEY and CDR2 SVGEGT. This CDR3 has 13 amino acids. The V end lost 0 bases, the J end lost 6 bases, and 6 bases lay between the germline ends. The CDR3: CASSYSDLNIQYF. The CDR3 coding sequence is TGTGCCAGCAGTTACTCGGACCTAAACATTCAGTACTTC.

The chain employs TRBV5-1 and TRBJ2-3; no definite D call. The CDR3 extends over 13 amino acids. Trimming stripped 6 bases from V and 0 bases from J, with 8 bases between. Germline CDR1 and CDR2: SGHRS and YFSETQ. Written as DNA, the CDR3 is TGCGCCAGCATGCGCGGAAGCACAGATACGCAGTATTTT. Translated: CASMRGSTDTQYF.

The chain is built from TRBV6-5 and TRBJ2-1; the D is unclear. V lost 4 bases to trimming and J lost 0 bases, with 16 bases between them. The germline V gene encodes CDR1 MNHEY and CDR2 SVGAGI. The CDR3 length is 17 residues. The CDR3 DNA reads TGTGCCAGCAGTTCCCCGCTTTTGACGAGCTCCTACAATGAGCAGTTCTTC. Translating gives CASSSPLLTSSYNEQFF.

This clonotype was seen a few times. The gene calls are TRBV30 and TRBJ1-1, with D perhaps TRBD1 (5 bases). This CDR3 has 15 residues. The ends were cut back, 0 bases at V and 1 base at J, with 12 bases in the middle. Per germline, CDR1 GTSNPN and CDR2 SVGIG (reference sequence). The CDR3 is CAWSVHGGKNTEAFF. Here the CDR3 DNA reads TGTGCCTGGAGTGTACATGGGGGGAAGAACACTGAAGCTTTCTTT.

The chain recombines TRBV28 with TRBJ2-1; TRBD2 matches 11 bases. The V gene's germline CDR1 is MDHEN and CDR2 SYDVKM. CDR3 length: 15 residues. With V trimmed by 5 bases and J by 5 bases, 5 bases remained unmatched. The CDR3 nucleotides read TGTGCCAGCAGTCCGTCGGGACTAGCGGACAATGAGCAGTTCTTC. This codes for CASSPSGLADNEQFF.

This chain uses TRBV2 with TRBJ2-6; D gene uncertain. The length of the CDR3 is 13 residues. The germline CDR1 and CDR2 sequences are SNHLY and FYNNEI. V dropped 3 bases and J dropped 4 bases, with 4 bases sitting between them. CDR3 in amino acids: CASSDTGANVLTF. In DNA, the CDR3 is TGTGCCAGCAGTGATACCGGGGCCAACGTCCTGACTTTC.

There are a few counts of this clonotype. The chain combines TRBV20-1 with TRBJ2-2; D ambiguous. The CDR3 contains 13 residues. V gave up 5 bases and J gave up 0 bases, with 7 bases separating them. Per the germline V gene, CDR1 is DFQATT and CDR2 is SNEGSKA (reference sequence). CDR3 loop: CSAEAANTGELFF. The DNA for the CDR3 is TGCAGTGCTGAGGCCGCGAACACCGGGGAGCTGTTTTTT.

The chain couples TRBV29-1 to TRBJ2-1; maybe TRBD1 (6 bases). This CDR3 is 14 amino acids long. Trimming left V 4 bases short and J 6 bases short, with 16 bases between. CDR1 and CDR2 (germline): SQVTM, ANQGSEA. Here the CDR3 reads CSVVLWVGGNEQFF. DNA for the CDR3: TGCAGCGTTGTTCTCTGGGTAGGGGGCAATGAGCAGTTCTTC.

The J gene is TRBJ2-3, the V gene TRBV27; unclear D gene. Germline V lookup: CDR1 MNHEY, CDR2 SMNVEV (reference sequence). Trimming cost V 1 base and J 5 bases, with 13 bases left between them. This CDR3 region has 15 residues. CDR3 in amino acids: CASSLYLVKRDTQYF. CDR3 DNA sequence: TGTGCCAGCAGTTTATACTTAGTCAAGCGAGATACGCAGTATTTT.

The sample holds many counts of this clonotype. The chain couples TRBV7-8 to TRBJ2-7; TRBD1 might be the D (6 bases). CDR1 is SGHVS, CDR2 FQNEAQ, per germline. The V and J ends lost 3 bases and 4 bases respectively, with 7 bases between them. This CDR3 has 12 residues. The CDR3 coding sequence is TGTGCCAGCAGCTTGGGGGCGTACGAGCAGTACTTC. Residues: CASSLGAYEQYF.

This clonotype was counted a few times. The chain uses TRBV18 and TRBJ2-3; D gene ambiguous. Germline loops: CDR1 KGHSH, CDR2 LQKENI. The V gene lost 6 bases and the J gene lost 4 bases, with 20 bases spanning the gap. This CDR3 has 16 residues. CDR3 residues: CASSLLSPLGADTQYF. The DNA of the CDR3 is TGTGCCAGCTCTCTCTTAAGCCCCCTTGGGGCAGATACGCAGTATTTT.

This clonotype was observed many times. This CDR3 is CSVGRGSYNEQFF. The CDR3 DNA follows: TGCAGCGTCGGACGCGGCTCCTACAATGAGCAGTTCTTC. The rearrangement joins TRBV29-1 to TRBJ2-1; the D is unclear. Germline-derived CDR1 and CDR2 are SQVTM and ANQGSEA. CDR3 length: 13 amino acids. V was shortened by 6 bases and J by 0 bases, with 9 bases between the two germline ends.

This clonotype was counted only a few times. The rearrangement uses TRBV12-3 or TRBV12-4 and TRBJ2-1; D gene ambiguous. Trimming removed 7 bases at V and 2 bases at J, with 9 bases between. The CDR3 is made up of 13 amino acids. The CDR3: CASTQRPYNEQFF. The CDR3 DNA reads TGTGCCAGCACCCAACGTCCCTACAATGAGCAGTTCTTC.

CDR3 region: CASSHWTGDQPQHF. In nucleotides, the CDR3 is TGCGCCAGCAGCCACTGGACAGGGGATCAGCCCCAGCATTTT. V is TRBV4-1 and J is TRBJ1-5; 9 bases match TRBD1. The germline V gene encodes CDR1 MGHRA and CDR2 YSYEKL. Trimming took 3 bases from V and 5 from J; bases not matched to a gene: 2. This CDR3 contains 14 residues.

This chain links TRBV18 with TRBJ2-1; 7 positions agree with TRBD2. Germline CDR1 KGHSH, CDR2 LQKENI. The V and J ends lost 5 bases and 9 bases, in that order; junction bases with no gene match: 13. This CDR3 is 15 amino acids long. The CDR3 coding sequence is TGTGCCAGCTCATGGGCGGGAGAAGTGTTGGGTGAGCAGTTCTTC. Translated: CASSWAGEVLGEQFF.

The chain carries TRBV30 and TRBJ2-3; D remains ambiguous. With 5 bases removed from V and 6 bases from J, the gap between germline ends came to 9 bases. Germline V gene sequence: CDR1 GTSNPN, CDR2 SVGIG (reference sequence). The CDR3 totals 11 residues. The CDR3 is CAWGRRDTQYF. The CDR3, as DNA: TGTGCCTGGGGACGAAGGGATACGCAGTATTTT. The whole variable domain, filled in from reference TRBV30 and TRBJ2-3, reads SQTIHQWPATLVQPVGSPLSLECTVEGTSNPNLYWYRQAAGRGLQLLFYSVGIGQISSEVPQNLSASRPQDRQFILSSKKLLLSDSGFYLCAWGRRDTQYFGPGTRLTVL.

CDR3 region: CASSPSTATYEQYF. The DNA of the CDR3 is TGTGCCAGCAGTCCCTCCACAGCGACCTACGAGCAGTACTTC. The chain recombines TRBV6-5 with TRBJ2-7; D gene ambiguous. CDR3 length: 14 residues. The V end lost 5 bases, the J end lost 2 bases, and 13 bases lay between the germline ends. Germline V gene sequence: CDR1 MNHEY, CDR2 SVGAGI.

This clonotype was counted many times. The chain joins TRBV7-9 to TRBJ2-5, with D possibly matching TRBD2 (5 bases). The CDR3 loop spans 16 amino acids. The V gene lost 1 base and the J gene lost 7 bases, with 19 bases spanning the gap. Germline V gene lookup returns CDR1 SEHNR and CDR2 FQNEAQ (reference sequence). CDR3: CASSLVPRDSKMTQYF. DNA of the CDR3: TGTGCCAGCAGCTTAGTACCCCGGGATTCGAAGATGACCCAGTACTTC.

This clonotype appeared a few times. The chain links TRBV5-6 to TRBJ2-1; the D gene is possibly TRBD1 (6 bases). This CDR3 is 15 amino acids long. Germline V lookup: CDR1 SGHDT, CDR2 YYEEEE. Trimming shortened V by 3 bases and J by 2 bases, and 12 bases separated the two germline ends. CDR3 coding DNA: TGTGCCAGCAGCTCCACAGGGAATCCCTACAATGAGCAGTTCTTC. This sequence encodes CASSSTGNPYNEQFF.